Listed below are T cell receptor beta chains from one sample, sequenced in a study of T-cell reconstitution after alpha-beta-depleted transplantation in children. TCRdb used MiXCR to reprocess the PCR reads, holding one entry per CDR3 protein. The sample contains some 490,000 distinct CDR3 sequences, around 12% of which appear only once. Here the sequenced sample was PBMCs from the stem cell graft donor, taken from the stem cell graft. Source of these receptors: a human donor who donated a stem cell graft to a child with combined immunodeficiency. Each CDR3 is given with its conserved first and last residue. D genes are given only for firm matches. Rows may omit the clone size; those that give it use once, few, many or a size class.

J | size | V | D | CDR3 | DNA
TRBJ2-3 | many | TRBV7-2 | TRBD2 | CASSLQAGGWDTQYF | TGTGCCAGCAGCTTACAAGCGGGGGGGTGGGATACGCAGTATTTT
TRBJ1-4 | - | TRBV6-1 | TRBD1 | CASKSQPTPGQVWEKLFF | TGTGCCAGCAAGTCCCAGCCTACTCCGGGACAGGTCTGGGAAAAACTGTTTTTT
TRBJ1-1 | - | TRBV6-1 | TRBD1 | CASSSAGTGGTEAFF | TGTGCCAGCAGCTCGGCCGGGACAGGGGGCACCGAAGCTTTCTTT
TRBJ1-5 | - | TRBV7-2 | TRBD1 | CASSFGTGNQPQHF | TGTGCCAGCAGCTTCGGGACAGGTAATCAGCCCCAGCATTTT
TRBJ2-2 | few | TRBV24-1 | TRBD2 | CATMRGANTGELFF | TGTGCCACCATGCGGGGGGCGAACACCGGGGAGCTGTTTTTT
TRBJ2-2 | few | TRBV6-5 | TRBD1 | CASSSTGVGGELFF | TGTGCCAGCAGTTCGACAGGGGTGGGCGGGGAGCTGTTTTTT
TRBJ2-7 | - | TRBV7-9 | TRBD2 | CASSLVVSGAEQYF | TGTGCCAGCAGCTTAGTCGTTAGCGGGGCCGAGCAGTACTTC
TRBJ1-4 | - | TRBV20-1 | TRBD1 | CSATEPPGTGAKLFF | TGCAGTGCTACGGAACCACCCGGGACAGGGGCAAAACTGTTTTTT
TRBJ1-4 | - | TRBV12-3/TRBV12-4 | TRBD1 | CASGLDRVNEKLFF | TGTGCCAGCGGACTTGACAGGGTTAATGAAAAACTGTTTTTT
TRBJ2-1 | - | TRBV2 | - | CASISDRNNEQFF | TGTGCCAGCATTTCAGACAGAAACAATGAGCAGTTCTTC
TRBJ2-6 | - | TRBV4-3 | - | CASSQDQRASGANVLTF | TGCGCCAGCAGCCAAGATCAGAGAGCCTCTGGGGCCAACGTCCTGACTTTC
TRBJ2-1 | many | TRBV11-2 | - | CASRPLGRMNEQFF | TGTGCCAGCAGGCCACTAGGCCGGATGAATGAGCAGTTCTTC
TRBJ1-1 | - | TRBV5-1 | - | CASSSLRTYENTEAFF | TGCGCCAGCAGCTCGCTAAGGACATATGAGAACACTGAAGCTTTCTTT
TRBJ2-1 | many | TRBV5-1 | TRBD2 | CASSSSAGTRDNEQFF | TGCGCCAGCAGCTCTTCAGCCGGGACTAGGGACAATGAGCAGTTCTTC
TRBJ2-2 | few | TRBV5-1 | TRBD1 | CASSLRTGIALTGELFF | TGCGCCAGCAGCTTGCGGACAGGGATTGCCCTCACCGGGGAGCTGTTTTTT
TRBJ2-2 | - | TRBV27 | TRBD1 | CASSSRMTGLNTGELFF | TGTGCCAGCAGTTCCCGAATGACAGGGTTGAACACCGGGGAGCTGTTTTTT
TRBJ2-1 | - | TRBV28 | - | CASVGAGLYNEQFF | TGTGCCAGCGTAGGGGCCGGACTTTACAATGAGCAGTTCTTC
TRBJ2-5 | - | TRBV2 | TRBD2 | CASRRLAGGRETQYF | TGTGCCAGCAGAAGACTAGCGGGGGGTCGGGAGACCCAGTACTTC
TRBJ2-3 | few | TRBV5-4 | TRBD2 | CASSSGLAGVGTQYF | TGTGCCAGCAGCTCGGGACTAGCGGGAGTGGGTACGCAGTATTTT
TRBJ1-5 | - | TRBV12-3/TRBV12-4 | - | CASTNRGGQQPQHF | TGTGCCAGCACCAACCGGGGGGGCCAGCAGCCCCAGCATTTT
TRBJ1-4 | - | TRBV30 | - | CAIFTRSTNEKLFF | TGTGCCATCTTCACGCGCTCAACTAATGAAAAACTGTTTTTT
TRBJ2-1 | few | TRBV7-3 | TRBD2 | CASSATSDSSYNEQFF | TGTGCCAGCAGCGCTACTAGCGATAGCTCCTACAATGAGCAGTTCTTC
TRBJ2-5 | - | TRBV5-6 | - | CASSSPGDYQETQYF | TGTGCCAGCAGCTCTCCGGGGGACTACCAAGAGACCCAGTACTTC
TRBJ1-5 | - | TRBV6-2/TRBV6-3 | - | CASQRDINSNQPQHF | TGTGCCAGCCAACGGGACATCAATAGCAATCAGCCCCAGCATTTT
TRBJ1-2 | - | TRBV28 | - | CASSLGGGRYYGYTF | TGTGCCAGCAGTTTAGGCGGGGGGCGATACTATGGCTACACCTTC
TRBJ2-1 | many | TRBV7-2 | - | CASSLGTGNEQFF | TGTGCCAGCAGCTTGGGAACAGGCAATGAGCAGTTCTTC
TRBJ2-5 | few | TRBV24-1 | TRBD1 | CATSENRGLYETQYF | TGTGCCACCAGTGAGAACAGGGGGCTTTATGAGACCCAGTACTTC
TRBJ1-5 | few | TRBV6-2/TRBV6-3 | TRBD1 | CASGDSENQPQHF | TGTGCCAGCGGGGACAGCGAAAATCAGCCCCAGCATTTT
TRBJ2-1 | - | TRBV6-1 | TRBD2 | CASSEAGLAYNEQFF | TGTGCCAGCAGTGAAGCGGGACTAGCCTACAATGAGCAGTTCTTC
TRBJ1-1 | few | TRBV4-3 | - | CASSQEGLKAFF | TGCGCCAGCAGCCAAGAAGGCCTTAAAGCTTTCTTT
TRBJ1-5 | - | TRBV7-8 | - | CASSPRRGAGQPQHF | TGTGCCAGCAGCCCGAGACGGGGGGCGGGTCAGCCCCAGCATTTT
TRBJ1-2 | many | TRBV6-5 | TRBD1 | CASSYGDRGYGYTF | TGTGCCAGCAGTTACGGGGACAGGGGCTATGGCTACACCTTC
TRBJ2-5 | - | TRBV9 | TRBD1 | CASSVVDRGLETQYF | TGTGCCAGCAGCGTAGTGGACAGGGGGCTAGAGACCCAGTACTTC
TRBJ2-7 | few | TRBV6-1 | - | CATLGRGGYEQYF | TGTGCCACCCTTGGCAGGGGAGGCTACGAGCAGTACTTC
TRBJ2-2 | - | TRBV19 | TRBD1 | CASSIGTGVTTGELFF | TGTGCCAGTAGTATAGGGACAGGGGTTACCACCGGGGAGCTGTTTTTT
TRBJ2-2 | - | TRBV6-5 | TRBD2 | CASSYERGYTGELFF | TGTGCCAGCAGTTACGAGCGGGGGTACACCGGGGAGCTGTTTTTT
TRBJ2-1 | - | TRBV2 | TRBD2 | CASSTGWGLAYNEQFF | TGTGCCAGCAGTACCGGCTGGGGACTAGCGTACAATGAGCAGTTCTTC
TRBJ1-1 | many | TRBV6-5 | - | CASSYFRGPVTEAFF | TGTGCCAGCAGTTATTTCAGGGGACCCGTCACTGAAGCTTTCTTT
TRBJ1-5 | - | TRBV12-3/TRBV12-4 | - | CASSFFPKGIYQPQHF | TGTGCCAGCAGTTTCTTCCCTAAGGGTATTTATCAGCCCCAGCATTTT
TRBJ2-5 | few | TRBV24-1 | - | CATSDLQQGEWETQYF | TGTGCCACCAGTGATTTGCAACAGGGAGAGTGGGAGACCCAGTACTTC
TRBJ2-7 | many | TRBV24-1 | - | CATTPGYEQYF | TGTGCCACCACTCCGGGCTACGAGCAGTACTTC
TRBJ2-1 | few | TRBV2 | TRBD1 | CASSLRQGEDNEQFF | TGTGCCAGCAGCCTCAGACAGGGCGAGGACAATGAGCAGTTCTTC
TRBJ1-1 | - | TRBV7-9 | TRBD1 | CASSLGDREETEAFF | TGTGCCAGCAGCTTAGGGGACAGGGAGGAAACTGAAGCTTTCTTT